This TCR beta chain was captured in a study of OX40 agonist ivuxolimab in advanced cancers. Repertoires were generated with immunoSEQ multiplex PCR, while TCRdb's copy carries only in-frame clones and drops some. The data show tens of thousands of clones, just over 90% seen once. The germline gives CDR1 LNHDA, CDR2 SQIVND (reference sequence). V lost 7 bases and J 15 bases, leaving 22 bases between the germline ends. The CDR3 sequence is 13 residues long. The chain recombines TRBV19 with TRBJ1-3; tentatively, D is TRBD1 (6 bases). The receptor's source is an adult with an advanced solid tumor such as melanoma, head and neck, liver or kidney cancer. Material: CD4+ or CD8+ T cells sorted from blood, obtained in a trial of the OX40 agonist ivuxolimab. The CDR3 DNA reads TGTGCCAGTATTCCAACAGGGACCCAGACCGCATATTTT. This sequence encodes CASIPTGTQTAYF.